The source of this T cell receptor beta chain is a study of shared clonotypes between healthy human individuals. Study-wide points: The low donor count limited represented genetic and exposure-history diversity. An anticipated effect of sequencing depth on clonotype sharing among donors was recognized.

In the case of this clone: Its antigen is currently unknown. Additional DNA sequences in this sample encode the identical CDR3.

Authors' processing steps: Filtering differed since immunoSEQ provided only junctions, with no quality scores. TCRdb's copy holds only in-frame clones and misses some; the assay was immunoSEQ multiplex PCR. The DNA gave D and trimming, while V, J and clone size come from that table. The sample comprises over 700,000 clones, around 77% of which are singletons, and over 1.5% rests with the top ten. Sequencing input: memory CD4+ T cells sorted from blood. Regarding subset: CD45RA-negative fraction. The receptor was isolated from a woman in her thirties in good health.

CDR3 region: CSVAGAETQYF. The CDR3 nucleotides are TGCAGCGTAGCTGGGGCGGAGACCCAGTACTTC. V is TRBV20-1 and J is TRBJ2-5; D might be TRBD1 (5 bases). Germline CDR1 reads DFQATT; CDR2 reads SNEGSKA (reference sequence). The CDR3 is 11 amino acids.